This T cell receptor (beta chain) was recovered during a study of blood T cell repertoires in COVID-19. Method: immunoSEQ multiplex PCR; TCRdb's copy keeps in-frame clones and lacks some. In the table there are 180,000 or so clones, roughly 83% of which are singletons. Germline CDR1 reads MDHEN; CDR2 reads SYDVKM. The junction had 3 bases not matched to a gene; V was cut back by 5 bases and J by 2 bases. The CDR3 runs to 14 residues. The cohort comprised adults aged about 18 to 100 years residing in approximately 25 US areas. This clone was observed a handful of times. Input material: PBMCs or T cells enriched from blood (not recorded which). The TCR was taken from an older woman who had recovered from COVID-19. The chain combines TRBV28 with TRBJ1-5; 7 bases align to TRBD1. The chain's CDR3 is CASSDGQGNQPQHF. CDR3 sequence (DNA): TGTGCCAGCAGTGATGGACAGGGCAATCAGCCCCAGCATTTT.